A single sample is the source of the 21 T cell receptor beta chains below, sequenced in a study of blood T cell repertoires in COVID-19. Clones were sequenced by immunoSEQ multiplex PCR, and TCRdb holds only the in-frame ones, with some missing. Of under 350,000 clones detected, under 90% appear once; the ten largest clones hold 1.8%. The sequenced sample was peripheral blood. Receptors originate from a young woman with COVID-19, enrolled during active disease.

The CDR3 sequence is CASSQGSQGYYGYTF. In DNA, the CDR3 is TGTGCCAGCAGCCAAGGGTCACAGGGCTACTATGGCTACACCTTC. The chain combines TRBV3-1 (or the pseudogene TRBV3-2) with TRBJ1-2, with a possible D match to TRBD1 (6 bases). The CDR3 covers 15 residues. CDR1 is LGHDT and CDR2 is YNNKEL in the germline V gene (reference sequence). V was clipped by 1 base and J by 3 bases, with 12 bases between them.

Here the CDR3 reads CASSQIPSVTGGSRAFF. The CDR3 DNA sequence: TGTGCCAGCTCACAAATCCCTTCTGTGACAGGGGGCTCTCGAGCTTTCTTT. The chain joins TRBV18 to TRBJ1-1; TRBD1 agrees at 10 bases. The CDR3 has 17 amino acids. The V segment lost 4 bases and the J segment 10 bases; nucleotides outside the gene matches: 18. Germline lookup yields CDR1 KGHSH and CDR2 LQKENI.

The V and J genes are TRBV3-1 (or the pseudogene TRBV3-2) and TRBJ2-6; D not resolved. Between the trimmed V and J ends, which lost 4 bases and 4 bases, there was a span of 14 bases. Germline assignment: CDR1 LGHDT and CDR2 YNNKEL (reference sequence). The length of the CDR3 is 16 residues. Written as DNA, the CDR3 is TGTGCCAGCAGCCTCGGCCAGGTTCCAGGGGCCAACGTCCTGACTTTC. It encodes CASSLGQVPGANVLTF.

A remark on this clone: The same CDR3 also results from other DNA sequences found in this sample. V gene TRBV27 combines with J gene TRBJ1-1; a weak D match, TRBD1 (5 bases). From germline, CDR1 is MNHEY and CDR2 SMNVEV (reference sequence). V dropped 5 bases and J dropped 1 base, with 8 bases sitting between them. This CDR3 has 13 residues. This CDR3 is CASSPTGNTEAFF. The CDR3 DNA follows: TGTGCCAGCAGTCCTACAGGGAACACTGAAGCTTTCTTT.

This sequence joins TRBV30 and TRBJ1-1, with a possible D match to TRBD1 (5 bases). This CDR3 comprises 17 residues. CDR1 GTSNPN and CDR2 SVGIG come from the germline V gene (reference sequence). V lost 0 bases to trimming and J lost 0 bases, with 17 bases between them. The CDR3 bases are TGTGCCTGGAGTGTATCTTTTTTGCGCAGGGTGAACACTGAAGCTTTCTTT. It yields the protein CAWSVSFLRRVNTEAFF.

The CDR3 nucleotides read TGTGCCAGCAGCTTTACGCGGGGGCCTGAGACAGATACGCAGTATTTT. Its translation: CASSFTRGPETDTQYF. The chain couples TRBV11-2 to TRBJ2-3; possible D gene TRBD2, 7 bases. The CDR3 spans 16 residues. CDR1 and CDR2 (germline): SGHAT, FQNNGV. The V end was cut by 3 bases, the J end by 3 bases, with 16 bases between.

The CDR3 region has the DNA TGTGCCAGCAGCGCCCCTAAGGCGGGACAGGGAACCGGGGGGCTTTACAATGAGCAGTTCTTC. Protein product: CASSAPKAGQGTGGLYNEQFF. The rearrangement links TRBV9 to TRBJ2-1, with 9 bases fitting TRBD1. With 3 bases clipped from V and 4 bases from J, the junction kept 23 bases outside the gene matches. The CDR3 runs 21 residues. CDR1 and CDR2 (germline): SGDLS, YYNGEE.

This chain connects TRBV7-2 to TRBJ2-5; TRBD2 matches at 11 bases. This CDR3 has 17 amino acids. Germline V gene sequence: CDR1 SGHTA, CDR2 FQGNSA. V lost 5 bases and J lost 1; bases outside the gene matches: 9. For the CDR3, the DNA is TGTGCCAGCAGCATCACCGGGACTAGCGGTCCCCAAGAGACCCAGTACTTC. Its protein is CASSITGTSGPQETQYF.

This clone was recorded once. The V gene is TRBV29-1, the J gene TRBJ1-4; D uncertain. The length of the CDR3 is 11 residues. Germline V gene sequence: CDR1 SQVTM, CDR2 ANQGSEA. Trimming took off 7 bases at V and 2 bases at J, with 5 bases between the two ends. CDR3 in amino acids: CSGLTNEKLFF. CDR3 coding DNA: TGCAGCGGACTGACTAATGAAAAACTGTTTTTT.

This chain links TRBV5-1 with TRBJ1-1, with 10 bases that match TRBD1. Trimming took 3 bases from V and 2 from J; bases not matched to a gene: 1. CDR1 SGHRS and CDR2 YFSETQ come from the germline V gene. The CDR3 runs to 14 residues. The CDR3: CASSWTGGNTEAFF. CDR3 DNA sequence: TGCGCCAGCAGCTGGACAGGGGGTAACACTGAAGCTTTCTTT.

The CDR3 sequence: CAISESSGGTEAFF. CDR3 sequence (DNA): TGTGCCATCAGTGAGTCATCCGGAGGCACTGAAGCTTTCTTT. The rearrangement links TRBV10-3 to TRBJ1-1; D gene uncertain. The CDR3 contains 14 residues. The V end was cut by 0 bases, the J end by 4 bases, with 9 bases between. From germline, CDR1 is ENHRY and CDR2 SYGVKD.

V usage is TRBV6-5 and J usage is TRBJ2-7; possibly TRBD2 for D (7 bases). CDR3 size: 14 residues. Trimming stripped 7 bases from V and 0 bases from J, with 13 bases between. Per the germline V gene, CDR1 is MNHEY and CDR2 is SVGAGI. CDR3 sequence (DNA): TGTGCCAGCAATGGCGGGGGCTTCTCCTACGAGCAGTACGTC. Residues: CASNGGGFSYEQYV.

V usage is TRBV1 and J usage is TRBJ1-2; the table's TRBD1 call for D was not verified on the DNA. TRBV1 is a recognized pseudogene. There are 14 residues in the CDR3. The CDR3 protein is CTSSPVDRVCGYTF. DNA for the CDR3: TGCACCAGCAGCCCGGTCGACAGGGTTTGCGGCTACACCTTC.

The gene calls are TRBV4-3 and TRBJ2-7; D is perhaps TRBD2 (6 bases). The V and J ends lost 5 bases and 3 bases respectively, with 11 bases between them. Per germline, CDR1 LGHNA and CDR2 YSLEER. CDR3 length equals 13 residues. CDR3 protein: CASSSGRFYEQYF. CDR3 DNA sequence: TGCGCCAGCAGCTCAGGGAGGTTCTACGAGCAGTACTTC.

V and J are TRBV28 and TRBJ1-6; no definite D call. Trimming removed 7 bases from V and 4 bases from J, with 11 bases in between. Germline V gene sequence: CDR1 MDHEN, CDR2 SYDVKM. The CDR3 sequence is 14 residues long. CDR3 in DNA: TGTGCCAGCACCGCGTCGGGGTATAATTCACCCCTCCACTTT. This encodes CASTASGYNSPLHF.

The chain has TRBV7-8 and TRBJ2-2; a possible D gene is TRBD2 (5 bases). The CDR3 is 14 amino acids. Germline V gene sequence: CDR1 SGHVS, CDR2 FQNEAQ. Trimming cost V 7 bases and J 0 bases, with 9 bases left between them. In DNA, the CDR3 is TGTGCCAGCACGGGGAAAGCGAACACCGGGGAGCTGTTTTTT. Translated: CASTGKANTGELFF. The full variable domain, in which reference TRBV7-8 and TRBJ2-2 provide the parts outside the CDR3, is GAGVSQSPRYKVAKRGQDVALRCDPISGHVSLFWYQQALGQGPEFLTYFQNEAQLDKSGLPSDRFFAERPEGSVSTLKIQRTQQEDSAVYLCASTGKANTGELFFGEGSRLTVL.

This sequence joins TRBV6-6 and TRBJ1-2; D perhaps matches TRBD1 (6 bases). CDR1 and CDR2 from the germline V gene are MNHNY and SVGAGI (reference sequence). The CDR3 spans 13 residues. Trimming took off 6 bases at V and 13 bases at J, with 21 bases between the two ends. The CDR3 DNA sequence: TGTGCCAGCAGGTTTAAGGACAGAGTGGTATTCACCTTC. It codes for CASRFKDRVVFTF.

This rearrangement joins TRBV19 to TRBJ1-1; D perhaps matches TRBD1 (5 bases). Trimming took off 5 bases at V and 0 bases at J, with 10 bases between the two ends. Per the germline V gene, CDR1 is LNHDA and CDR2 is SQIVND (reference sequence). The CDR3 length is 14 residues. DNA for the CDR3: TGTGCCAGTAGTGACGGGGGACTGAACACTGAAGCTTTCTTT. Its protein product is CASSDGGLNTEAFF. The full variable domain, rest sourced from reference TRBV19 and TRBJ1-1, is DGGITQSPKYLFRKEGQNVTLSCEQNLNHDAMYWYRQDPGQGLRLIYYSQIVNDFQKGDIAEGYSVSREKKESFPLTVTSAQKNPTAFYLCASSDGGLNTEAFFGQGTRLTVV.

The chain carries TRBV19 and TRBJ2-3, with D possibly TRBD2 on 5 matching bases. Germline assignment: CDR1 LNHDA and CDR2 SQIVND (reference sequence). Trimming left V 0 bases short and J 3 bases short, with 10 bases between. The CDR3 extends over 15 amino acids. The CDR3 protein is CASSIDRRVTDTQYF. In DNA form, the CDR3 reads TGTGCCAGTAGTATAGATCGGCGGGTTACAGATACGCAGTATTTT. Complete variable domain (other parts from reference TRBV19 and TRBJ2-3): DGGITQSPKYLFRKEGQNVTLSCEQNLNHDAMYWYRQDPGQGLRLIYYSQIVNDFQKGDIAEGYSVSREKKESFPLTVTSAQKNPTAFYLCASSIDRRVTDTQYFGPGTRLTVL.

The CDR3 here is CASNKEEFKYNSPLHF. In DNA form, the CDR3 reads TGTGCCAGCAACAAAGAGGAGTTTAAATATAATTCACCCCTCCACTTT. The chain employs TRBV21-1 and TRBJ1-6. TRBV21-1 constitutes a pseudogene. The CDR3 spans 16 residues.

DNA of the CDR3: TGCGCCAGCAGCCAAGTTGGTGGCCTTTATAATTCACCCCTCCACTTT. This translates into CASSQVGGLYNSPLHF. The chain joins TRBV4-1 to TRBJ1-6; D call uncertain. The CDR3 sequence is 16 residues long. Trimming took off 1 base at V and 4 bases at J, with 11 bases between the two ends. Germline V gene sequence: CDR1 MGHRA, CDR2 YSYEKL.